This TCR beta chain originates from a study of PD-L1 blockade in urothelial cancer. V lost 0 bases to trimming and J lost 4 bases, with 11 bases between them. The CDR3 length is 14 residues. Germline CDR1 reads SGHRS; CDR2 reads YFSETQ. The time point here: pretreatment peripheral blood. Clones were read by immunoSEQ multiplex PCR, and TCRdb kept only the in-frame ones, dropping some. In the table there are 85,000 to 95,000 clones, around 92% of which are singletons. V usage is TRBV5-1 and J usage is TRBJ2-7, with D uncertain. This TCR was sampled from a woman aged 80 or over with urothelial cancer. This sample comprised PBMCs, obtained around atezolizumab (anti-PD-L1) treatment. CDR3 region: CASSLEQVPYEQYF. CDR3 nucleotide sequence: TGCGCCAGCAGCTTGGAGCAGGTCCCGTACGAGCAGTACTTC.